The 29 T cell receptor beta chains below were found in one sample sequenced in a study of T cell repertoires in cytomegalovirus infection. Via MiXCR, TCRdb re-called the reads, giving one row per CDR3 protein. The table includes some 900,000 distinct CDR3 sequences, around a third detected once. These TCRs' antigens remain unknown. Sequencing was performed on cultured CD8+ T cells from PBMCs, taken from culture after CMV antigen stimulation. The receptors were sampled from a human donor in good health (CMV status not recorded). Some clones in this sample may be carry-over from other donors' samples.

This clonotype was picked up a small number of times. This chain links TRBV19 with TRBJ1-2; D might be TRBD1 (6 bases). The ends were cut back, 7 bases at V and 6 bases at J, with 18 bases in the middle. Per germline, CDR1 LNHDA and CDR2 SQIVND (reference sequence). The CDR3 is 14 amino acids. In DNA, the CDR3 is TGTGCCAGTACCCCCTTAGGGGGGAGAGATGGCTACACCTTC. Protein sequence: CASTPLGGRDGYTF. The complete variable domain, with remaining parts taken from reference TRBV19 and TRBJ1-2, reads DGGITQSPKYLFRKEGQNVTLSCEQNLNHDAMYWYRQDPGQGLRLIYYSQIVNDFQKGDIAEGYSVSREKKESFPLTVTSAQKNPTAFYLCASTPLGGRDGYTFGSGTRLTVV.

The CDR3 sequence is CASSQPRTDTQYF. The CDR3 nucleotides are TGTGCCAGCAGCCAGCCGCGCACAGATACGCAGTATTTT. This rearrangement joins TRBV7-6 to TRBJ2-3; D not certain. The CDR3 spans 13 residues. V was pared by 5 bases and J by 1 base, with 7 bases between. Germline CDR1 and CDR2: SGHVS and FNYEAQ.

The rearrangement links TRBV12-3 or TRBV12-4 to TRBJ2-1, with TRBD2 matching over 8 bases. The V gene end was trimmed by 4 bases and the J gene end by 6 bases; junction bases not matched to a gene: 2. The CDR3 is made up of 13 amino acids. The DNA for the CDR3 is TGTGCCAGCAGTTGGACTAGCTCCAATGAGCAGTTCTTC. As protein: CASSWTSSNEQFF.

The chain combines TRBV6-6 with TRBJ1-1; tentatively, D is TRBD1 (6 bases). The germline V gene encodes CDR1 MNHNY and CDR2 SVGAGI (reference sequence). Trimming removed 2 bases at V and 4 bases at J, with 8 bases between. The length of the CDR3 is 13 residues. The CDR3 nucleotides are TGTGCCAGCAGTTACGCAGGGGTCACTGAAGCTTTCTTT. Its translation is CASSYAGVTEAFF.

In this sample, this clonotype turned up a few times. In DNA, the CDR3 is TGTGCCAGCAGCTTAGAGATGGGGGACACCGGGGAGCTGTTTTTT. Protein: CASSLEMGDTGELFF. The rearrangement uses TRBV7-6 and TRBJ2-2; the D gene could be TRBD1 or TRBD2 (5 bases each). V shed 1 base and J shed 3 bases, with 9 bases lying between them. The CDR3 contains 15 residues. Germline V gene lookup returns CDR1 SGHVS and CDR2 FNYEAQ.

This clonotype occurred many times. The V call is TRBV12-3 or TRBV12-4, the J call TRBJ1-5; possibly TRBD1 for D (5 bases). Trimming removed 5 bases at V and 4 bases at J, with 12 bases between. The CDR3 is 14 residues long. The chain's CDR3 is CASSPGGTNQPQHF. CDR3 nucleotides: TGTGCCAGCAGTCCCGGAGGGACGAATCAGCCCCAGCATTTT.

Points on this clonotype: Because it lacks the conserved phenylalanine or tryptophan at the end, this CDR3 is likely a read error. This chain connects TRBV27 to TRBJ2-5, with 8 bases lining up with TRBD2. CDR1 is MNHEY, CDR2 SMNVEV, per germline (reference sequence). This CDR3 comprises 15 residues. Trimming removed 3 bases from V and 2 bases from J; junction bases left unmatched: 5. The CDR3, as DNA: TGTGCCAGCAGTTTGGGAGCTAGCGGGCAAGAGACCCAGTACTCC. Residues: CASSLGASGQETQYS.

V and J are TRBV20-1 and TRBJ2-1; the D is unclear. Trimming removed 3 bases from V and 2 bases from J, with 17 bases in between. Germline V CDR1 and CDR2: DFQATT, SNEGSKA (reference sequence). CDR3 length: 16 residues. In DNA form, the CDR3 reads TGCAGTGCTAGGGAACCGGGCATTGGGGCCTACAATGAGCAGTTCTTC. Amino acid sequence: CSAREPGIGAYNEQFF.

This clonotype came up a few times. The genes are TRBV4-1 and TRBJ1-4, with D possibly being TRBD1 (5 bases). This CDR3 has 16 residues. The germline V gene has CDR1 MGHRA and CDR2 YSYEKL. Deletions cut 1 base from V and 0 bases from J, with 9 bases between. The CDR3 bases are TGCGCCAGCAGCCAAGTTAGAGGGGCAACTAATGAAAAACTGTTTTTT. This codes for CASSQVRGATNEKLFF.

The CDR3 DNA is TGTGCCAGCAGCTTATGGACAGGGGATGCCAATGAGCAGTTCTTC. This encodes CASSLWTGDANEQFF. This chain uses TRBV7-6 with TRBJ2-1; TRBD1 agrees at 9 bases. Per germline, CDR1 SGHVS and CDR2 FNYEAQ. With V trimmed by 2 bases and J by 6 bases, 5 bases remained unmatched. The CDR3 sequence is 15 residues long.

The chain has TRBV12-3 or TRBV12-4 and TRBJ2-7, with D possibly being TRBD2 (6 bases). Trimming removed 6 bases at V and 9 bases at J, with 15 bases between. The CDR3 is made up of 12 amino acids. The CDR3 loop reads CASSPHSGVQYF. CDR3 sequence (DNA): TGTGCCAGCAGCCCCCATTCGGGGGTGCAGTACTTC.

Comment on this clonotype: A junction end diverges from the germline sequence, so it may reflect a read error. The CDR3 loop reads CVSSPRDSTYEQYF. In DNA, the CDR3 is TGTGTCAGCAGCCCCCGGGACAGTACCTACGAGCAGTACTTC. J is TRBJ2-7 and V is TRBV7-1; 7 nucleotides match TRBD1. Being an ORF, TRBV7-1 has a function that is uncertain. The CDR3 has 14 amino acids.

This clonotype was found a few times. A read error may account for a junction end that differs from germline. This chain uses TRBV7-2 with TRBJ1-3, with D perhaps TRBD1 (5 bases). CDR1 SGHTA and CDR2 FQGNSA come from the germline V gene. The CDR3 has 12 residues. The CDR3 DNA reads as TGTGCCAGCAGCCAACCAGGGTGGCAGGGTTCATTT. Its protein product is CASSQPGWQGSF.

The V call is TRBV27, the J call TRBJ2-3; 7 bases are shared with TRBD1. The CDR3 is 15 residues long. J was trimmed by 5 bases and V by 0 bases; bases with no gene match: 5. The V gene's germline CDR1 is MNHEY and CDR2 SMNVEV (reference sequence). The chain's CDR3 is CASSLSGTEKDTQYF. For the CDR3, the DNA is TGTGCCAGCAGTTTATCGGGGACAGAAAAAGATACGCAGTATTTT.

The CDR3 bases are TGTGCCAGCAGCGGTACCCGGGGGGATCAGCCCCAGCATTTT. It encodes CASSGTRGDQPQHF. V gene TRBV7-9 combines with J gene TRBJ1-5, with D perhaps matching TRBD1 (5 bases). CDR3 length: 14 amino acids. The V gene lost 5 bases and the J gene lost 5 bases, with 13 bases spanning the gap. Looked up from germline, CDR1 is SEHNR and CDR2 is FQNEAQ (reference sequence).

The V call is TRBV7-6, the J call TRBJ2-5; 11 bases match TRBD2. Trimming removed 0 bases from V and 3 bases from J; junction bases left unmatched: 6. The germline gives CDR1 SGHVS, CDR2 FNYEAQ. CDR3 length equals 17 residues. CDR3 residues: CASSLAVAGGPKETQYF. The CDR3 region has the DNA TGTGCCAGCAGCTTAGCGGTAGCGGGGGGGCCTAAAGAGACCCAGTACTTC.

This chain connects TRBV4-1 to TRBJ2-3, with 10 bases that match TRBD1. The CDR3 length is 15 residues. Germline V CDR1 and CDR2: MGHRA, YSYEKL. J lost 1 base, V lost 5 bases, and 3 bases had no gene match. CDR3 coding DNA: TGCGCCAGCAGCGACAGGGGGCAGGGCACAGATACGCAGTATTTT. This codes for CASSDRGQGTDTQYF.

The chain recombines TRBV7-6 with TRBJ2-7; D perhaps matches TRBD1 (6 bases). The CDR3 is 14 amino acids. V was shortened by 5 bases and J by 1 base, with 12 bases between the two germline ends. From germline, CDR1 is SGHVS and CDR2 FNYEAQ. The CDR3 loop is CASSPRQESYEQYV. Here the CDR3 DNA reads TGTGCCAGCAGCCCCCGACAGGAGTCCTACGAGCAGTACGTC.

The chain employs TRBV15 and TRBJ2-5, with D tentatively TRBD1 (6 bases). Trimming removed 1 base from V and 4 bases from J, with 10 bases in between. The CDR3 consists of 14 residues. Germline CDR1 and CDR2: LNHNV and YYDKDF (reference sequence). The CDR3 DNA sequence: TGTGCCACCAGCAGAGTGGGGGCCGGAGAGACCCAGTACTTC. This translates into CATSRVGAGETQYF.

The rearrangement joins TRBV20-1 to TRBJ1-5; tentative D call: TRBD1 (6 bases). The CDR3 is made up of 14 amino acids. Trimming left V 1 base short and J 5 bases short, with 12 bases between. Germline loops: CDR1 DFQATT, CDR2 SNEGSKA (reference sequence). CDR3 sequence reads: CSARGSGADQPQHF. CDR3 nucleotide sequence: TGCAGTGCTAGAGGCTCGGGGGCGGATCAGCCCCAGCATTTT.

This clonotype was found a few times. This chain joins TRBV12-3 or TRBV12-4 and TRBJ1-5; D gene ambiguous. CDR3 length equals 14 residues. Trimming took 6 bases from V and 3 from J, leaving 12 bases between them. CDR3 sequence (DNA): TGTGCCAGCAGCCCCGCGGAAACCAATCAGCCCCAGCATTTT. This sequence encodes CASSPAETNQPQHF.

The CDR3: CASSRQGRNQPQHF. CDR3 DNA: TGTGCCAGCAGCCGACAGGGACGGAATCAGCCCCAGCATTTT. V gene TRBV14 combines with J gene TRBJ1-5; 7 positions agree with TRBD1. The V gene end was trimmed by 4 bases and the J gene end by 4 bases; junction bases not matched to a gene: 4. The germline gives CDR1 SGHDN, CDR2 FVKESK. The CDR3 is 14 residues long. The variable domain in full, completed from reference TRBV14 and TRBJ1-5, reads EAGVTQFPSHSVIEKGQTVTLRCDPISGHDNLYWYRRVMGKEIKFLLHFVKESKQDESGMPNNRFLAERTGGTYSTLKVQPAELEDSGVYFCASSRQGRNQPQHFGDGTRLSIL.

The CDR3 loop reads CASSAPPIYEQYF. The DNA for the CDR3 is TGTGCCAGCAGCGCACCACCTATATACGAGCAGTACTTC. This chain connects TRBV6-6 to TRBJ2-7; the D is unclear. Germline V CDR1 and CDR2: MNHNY, SVGAGI (reference sequence). The CDR3 has 13 amino acids. V was shortened by 6 bases and J by 4 bases, with 13 bases between the two germline ends.

V usage is TRBV29-1 and J usage is TRBJ2-7; no firm D call. Trimming took 5 bases from V and 2 from J, leaving 13 bases between them. The CDR3 contains 13 residues. Germline V lookup: CDR1 SQVTM, CDR2 ANQGSEA. The CDR3 coding sequence is TGCAGCGTTCGGACGGATCTTACCTACGAGCAGTACGTC. Its protein product is CSVRTDLTYEQYV.

The chain carries TRBV10-2 and TRBJ2-5, with D maybe TRBD2 (6 bases). V lost 6 bases and J 10 bases, leaving 15 bases between the germline ends. Germline lookup yields CDR1 WSHSY and CDR2 SAAADI. This CDR3 has 12 amino acids. CDR3 loop: CASREAGPGQYF. DNA for the CDR3: TGCGCCAGCAGGGAGGCGGGACCGGGCCAGTACTTC.

The table lists this clonotype with a few counts. The chain carries TRBV2 and TRBJ1-2; a weak D match, TRBD1 (5 bases). This CDR3 has 16 amino acids. Trimming removed 0 bases from V and 0 bases from J, with 11 bases in between. CDR1 is SNHLY, CDR2 FYNNEI, per germline. The CDR3 DNA follows: TGTGCCAGCAGTGAAGCGCTTGGGGGGACTAACTATGGCTACACCTTC. The encoded protein is CASSEALGGTNYGYTF.

Concerning this clonotype: The junction differs from germline at one of its ends, possibly a read error. The V and J genes are TRBV6-8 and TRBJ1-6, with D uncertain. CDR3 length: 17 residues. The V gene's germline CDR1 is MNHGY and CDR2 SAAAGT. The CDR3 spells CASSYSNSANSDSPHHF. CDR3 DNA sequence: TGTGCCAGCAGTTACTCGAACTCGGCAAATTCGGATTCACCCCACCACTTT.

V is TRBV20-1 and J is TRBJ2-3, with 8 bases that match TRBD2. The length of the CDR3 is 17 residues. Trimming took 6 bases from V and 0 from J; bases not matched to a gene: 14. The germline V gene encodes CDR1 DFQATT and CDR2 SNEGSKA (reference sequence). The CDR3 region is CSAIKYGTRPSTDTQYF. The CDR3 nucleotides read TGCAGTGCCATAAAATACGGGACTAGACCTAGCACAGATACGCAGTATTTT.

Here the CDR3 DNA reads TGCAGTGCTAGAGAACGGGGGGGGGCCACAGATACGCAGTATTTT. Translation: CSARERGGATDTQYF. This chain uses TRBV20-1 with TRBJ2-3; 8 nucleotides match TRBD2. The CDR3 runs 15 residues. Germline values: CDR1 DFQATT, CDR2 SNEGSKA (reference sequence). V shed 0 bases, J shed 2 bases, and the junction held 4 bases outside the gene matches.